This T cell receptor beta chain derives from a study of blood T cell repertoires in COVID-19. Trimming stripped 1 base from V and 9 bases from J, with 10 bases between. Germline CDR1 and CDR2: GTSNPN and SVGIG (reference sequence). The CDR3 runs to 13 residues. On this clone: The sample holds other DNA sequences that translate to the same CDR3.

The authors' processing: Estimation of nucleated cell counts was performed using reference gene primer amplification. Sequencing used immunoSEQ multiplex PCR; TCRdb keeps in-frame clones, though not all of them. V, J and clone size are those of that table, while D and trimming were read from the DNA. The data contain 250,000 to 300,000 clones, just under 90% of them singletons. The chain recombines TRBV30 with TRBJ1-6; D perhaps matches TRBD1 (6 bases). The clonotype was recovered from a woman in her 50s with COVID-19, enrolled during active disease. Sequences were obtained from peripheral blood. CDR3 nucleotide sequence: TGTGCCTGGAGTGGGGGGGGCGGTTCACCCCTCCACTTT. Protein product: CAWSGGGGSPLHF. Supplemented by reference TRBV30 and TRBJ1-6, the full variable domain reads SQTIHQWPATLVQPVGSPLSLECTVEGTSNPNLYWYRQAAGRGLQLLFYSVGIGQISSEVPQNLSASRPQDRQFILSSKKLLLSDSGFYLCAWSGGGGSPLHFGNGTRLTVT.